This T cell receptor beta chain was sequenced for a study of blood T cell repertoires in COVID-19. Overall study context: PBMCs, B-cell-depleted T cells, or T cells provided the cDNA or gDNA that made up the material.

Clones were sequenced by immunoSEQ multiplex PCR, and TCRdb holds only the in-frame ones, with some missing. The table has about 170,000 clones, 80% to 90% seen once. Participants reported their clinical history, and cohort assignment relied on those reports. The V and J ends lost 5 bases and 0 bases respectively, with 16 bases between them. Germline CDR1 MDHEN, CDR2 SYDVKM. CDR3 size: 16 residues. The sequencing sample was made of PBMCs or T cells enriched from blood (not recorded which). This TCR came from a woman in her forties or fifties in a cohort exposed to, infected with or recovered from COVID-19 (not recorded which). The V gene is TRBV28, the J gene TRBJ1-1; D is perhaps TRBD1 (5 bases). This CDR3 is CASSAGGGLMNTEAFF. The CDR3 nucleotides are TGTGCCAGCAGTGCGGGGGGGGGACTGATGAACACTGAAGCTTTCTTT.